These 12 T cell receptor beta chains came from one sample sequenced in a study of early T cells in non-severe SARS-CoV-2 infection. TCRdb reprocessed the 5' RACE reads via MiXCR and lists one record per CDR3 protein. The table has roughly 51,000 distinct CDR3 sequences, over 7.5% seen once. Input material: whole blood. These receptors all come from an adult who was a healthcare worker with PCR-confirmed SARS-CoV-2 infection or an uninfected control (not recorded which).

This clonotype was detected ten times or more. In DNA, the CDR3 is TGTGCCAGCAGTCTCGACAGGACCCCTGGGACCCAGTACTTC. It codes for CASSLDRTPGTQYF. The chain uses TRBV6-5 and TRBJ2-5, with D perhaps TRBD1 (6 bases). Germline CDR1 is MNHEY and CDR2 is SVGAGI. V was pared by 5 bases and J by 7 bases, with 17 bases between. The CDR3 is made up of 14 amino acids.

Ten or more counts support this clonotype. The rearrangement uses TRBV14 and TRBJ1-1; D gene uncertain. V was pared by 2 bases and J by 0 bases, with 7 bases between. This CDR3 is built from 14 residues. Germline CDR1 and CDR2: SGHDN and FVKESK. DNA of the CDR3: TGTGCCAGCAGCCAAAAACAGATGAACACTGAAGCTTTCTTT. It translates to CASSQKQMNTEAFF.

The V gene is TRBV21-1, the J gene TRBJ2-7; TRBD1 is the table's D call, not checked against the DNA. TRBV21-1 is given as a pseudogene. The CDR3 sequence is 13 residues long. CDR3 bases: TGTGCCAGCAGCAGTACAGGAACCTACGAGCAGTACTTC. It translates to CASSSTGTYEQYF.

This clonotype was recorded a few times. The genes are TRBV29-1 and TRBJ2-1, with unresolved D. This CDR3 has 12 residues. The V gene lost 7 bases and the J gene lost 4 bases, with 11 bases spanning the gap. CDR1 and CDR2 from the germline V gene are SQVTM and ANQGSEA. The CDR3 is CSAIEAYNEQFF. The CDR3, as DNA: TGCAGCGCGATTGAAGCGTACAATGAGCAGTTCTTC.

The chain recombines TRBV20-1 with TRBJ2-1; 12 bases are shared with TRBD2. CDR1 and CDR2 (germline): DFQATT, SNEGSKA (reference sequence). CDR3 size: 13 residues. V lost 5 bases and J lost 6; bases outside the gene matches: 2. As DNA, the CDR3 is TGCAGTGCTCCGACTAGCGGGGGCAATGAGCAGTTCTTC. It yields the protein CSAPTSGGNEQFF.

This clonotype was seen at least ten times. V usage is TRBV5-1 and J usage is TRBJ2-1, with D unclear. Per germline, CDR1 SGHRS and CDR2 YFSETQ. Trimming stripped 4 bases from V and 9 bases from J, with 20 bases between. This CDR3 is built from 15 residues. CDR3 amino acids: CASSLVPLDSGEQFF. The DNA for the CDR3 is TGCGCCAGCAGCCTCGTCCCGCTAGATTCGGGTGAGCAGTTCTTC.

This clonotype came up a few times. This sequence joins TRBV20-1 and TRBJ2-7, with D possibly being TRBD1 (5 bases). Trimming removed 2 bases from V and 1 base from J, with 9 bases in between. The CDR3 is made up of 13 amino acids. CDR1 and CDR2 from the germline V gene are DFQATT and SNEGSKA (reference sequence). This CDR3 is CSARPTDSYEQYF. CDR3 coding DNA: TGCAGTGCTAGACCGACAGATTCCTACGAGCAGTACTTC.

This clonotype has at least ten counts. This rearrangement joins TRBV11-2 to TRBJ1-1; D gene ambiguous. The germline V gene has CDR1 SGHAT and CDR2 FQNNGV. Trimming left V 2 bases short and J 0 bases short, with 10 bases between. This CDR3 has 15 residues. CDR3 in amino acids: CASSLPIEVNTEAFF. The CDR3 DNA is TGTGCCAGCAGCTTACCAATAGAGGTGAACACTGAAGCTTTCTTT.

The table lists this clonotype with a few counts. The chain recombines TRBV16 with TRBJ1-1; D possibly corresponds to TRBD1 (5 bases). This CDR3 comprises 13 residues. From germline, CDR1 is KGHSY and CDR2 FQNENV. V lost 3 bases, J lost 4 bases, and 9 bases lay in between. DNA for the CDR3: TGTGCCAGCAGCCAGGGGGGAGGCACTGAAGCTTTCTTT. As protein: CASSQGGGTEAFF.

The J gene is TRBJ1-1, the V gene TRBV28, with no clear D. The CDR3 has 14 amino acids. Germline-derived CDR1 and CDR2 are MDHEN and SYDVKM. Trimming removed 2 bases from V and 1 base from J, with 8 bases in between. The DNA for the CDR3 is TGTGCCAGCAGTTTACGAAGGGCGAACACTGAAGCTTTCTTT. Its translation: CASSLRRANTEAFF.

The V gene is TRBV9, the J gene TRBJ1-1, with a tentative D call TRBD1 (5 bases). The V and J ends lost 3 bases and 2 bases respectively, with 17 bases between them. CDR1 is SGDLS, CDR2 YYNGEE, per germline. This CDR3 contains 16 residues. The CDR3 nucleotides are TGTGCCAGCAGCGCCCAACCGGACACATCAAACACTGAAGCTTTCTTT. Translation: CASSAQPDTSNTEAFF.

V usage is TRBV28 and J usage is TRBJ1-5; D uncertain. The germline V gene has CDR1 MDHEN and CDR2 SYDVKM. The CDR3 sequence is 13 residues long. Trimming stripped 5 bases from V and 6 bases from J, with 11 bases between. CDR3 sequence: CASSQSEFQPQHF. The CDR3 coding sequence is TGTGCCAGCAGTCAATCCGAGTTTCAGCCCCAGCATTTT.